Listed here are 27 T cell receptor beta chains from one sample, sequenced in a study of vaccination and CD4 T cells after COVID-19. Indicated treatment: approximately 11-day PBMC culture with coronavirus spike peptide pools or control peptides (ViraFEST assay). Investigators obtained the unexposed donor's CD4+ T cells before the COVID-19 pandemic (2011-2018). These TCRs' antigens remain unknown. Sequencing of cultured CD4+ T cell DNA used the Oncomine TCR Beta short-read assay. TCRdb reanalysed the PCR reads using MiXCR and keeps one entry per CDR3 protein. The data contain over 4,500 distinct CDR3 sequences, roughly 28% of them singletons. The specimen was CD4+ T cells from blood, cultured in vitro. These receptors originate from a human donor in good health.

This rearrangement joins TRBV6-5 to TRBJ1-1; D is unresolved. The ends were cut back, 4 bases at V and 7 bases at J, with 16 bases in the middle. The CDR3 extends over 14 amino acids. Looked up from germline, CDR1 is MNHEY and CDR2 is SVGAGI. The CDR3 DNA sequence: TGTGCCAGCAGTTCCTCGGGGTTTGGTCTTGAAGCTTTCTTT. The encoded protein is CASSSSGFGLEAFF.

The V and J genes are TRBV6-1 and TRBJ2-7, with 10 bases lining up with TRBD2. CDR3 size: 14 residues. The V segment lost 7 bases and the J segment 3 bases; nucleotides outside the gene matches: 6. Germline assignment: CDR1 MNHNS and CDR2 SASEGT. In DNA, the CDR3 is TGTGCCAGCAACGAACTAGCGGGGAGCTACGAGCAGTACTTC. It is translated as CASNELAGSYEQYF.

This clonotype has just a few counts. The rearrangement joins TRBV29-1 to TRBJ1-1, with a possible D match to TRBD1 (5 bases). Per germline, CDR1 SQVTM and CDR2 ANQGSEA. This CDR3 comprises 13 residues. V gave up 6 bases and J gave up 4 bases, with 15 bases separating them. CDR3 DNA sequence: TGCAGCGTCGTCAGAGGGGCTGGCACTGAAGCTTTCTTT. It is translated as CSVVRGAGTEAFF.

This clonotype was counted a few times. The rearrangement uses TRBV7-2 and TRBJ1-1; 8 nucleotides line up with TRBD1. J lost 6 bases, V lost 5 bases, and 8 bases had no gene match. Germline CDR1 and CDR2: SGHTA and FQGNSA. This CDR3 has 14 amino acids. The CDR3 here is CASSQWTGIAEAFF. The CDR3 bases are TGTGCCAGCAGCCAATGGACAGGGATAGCTGAAGCTTTCTTT.

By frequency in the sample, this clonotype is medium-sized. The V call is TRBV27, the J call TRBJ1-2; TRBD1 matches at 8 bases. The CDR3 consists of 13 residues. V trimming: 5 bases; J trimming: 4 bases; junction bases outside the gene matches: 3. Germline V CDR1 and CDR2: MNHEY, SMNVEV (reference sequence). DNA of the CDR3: TGTGCCAGCAGTCCAGGACAGGGCTATGGCTACACCTTC. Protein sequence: CASSPGQGYGYTF.

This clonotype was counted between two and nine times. CDR3 region: CASSSAVGAHGSNQPQHF. As DNA, the CDR3 is TGTGCCAGCAGCTCCGCCGTGGGGGCACATGGGAGCAATCAGCCCCAGCATTTT. The rearrangement links TRBV7-9 to TRBJ1-5, with D perhaps TRBD1 (6 bases). The V gene's germline CDR1 is SEHNR and CDR2 FQNEAQ (reference sequence). The CDR3 spans 18 residues. Trimming shortened V by 4 bases and J by 1 base, and 20 bases separated the two germline ends.

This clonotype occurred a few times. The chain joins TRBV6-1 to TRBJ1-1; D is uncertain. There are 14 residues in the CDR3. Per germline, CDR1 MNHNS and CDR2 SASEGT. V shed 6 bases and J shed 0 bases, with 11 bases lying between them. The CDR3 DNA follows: TGTGCCAGCAGGACCGCCGCCCTGAACACTGAAGCTTTCTTT. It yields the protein CASRTAALNTEAFF.

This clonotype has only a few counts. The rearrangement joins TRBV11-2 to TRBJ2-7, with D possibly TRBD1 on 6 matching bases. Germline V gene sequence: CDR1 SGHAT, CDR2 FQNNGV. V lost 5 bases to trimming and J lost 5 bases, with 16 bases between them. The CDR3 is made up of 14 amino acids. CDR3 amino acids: CASSLSGQLDEQYF. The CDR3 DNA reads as TGTGCCAGCAGCCTATCTGGACAGCTCGACGAGCAGTACTTC.

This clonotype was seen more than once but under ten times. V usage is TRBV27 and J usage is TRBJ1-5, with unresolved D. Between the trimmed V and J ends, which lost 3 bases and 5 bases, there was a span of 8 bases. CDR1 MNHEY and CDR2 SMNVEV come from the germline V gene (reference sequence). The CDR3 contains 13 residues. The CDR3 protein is CASSFGEDQPQHF. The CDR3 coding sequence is TGTGCCAGCAGTTTCGGCGAGGATCAGCCCCAGCATTTT.

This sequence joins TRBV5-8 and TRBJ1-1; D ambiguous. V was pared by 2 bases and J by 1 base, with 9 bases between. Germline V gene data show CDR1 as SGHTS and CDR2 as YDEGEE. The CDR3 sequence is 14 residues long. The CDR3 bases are TGTGCCAGCAGCTTAGGGCTGGGGAACACTGAAGCTTTCTTT. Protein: CASSLGLGNTEAFF. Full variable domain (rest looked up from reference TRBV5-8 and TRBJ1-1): EAGVTQSPTHLIKTRGQQATLRCSPISGHTSVYWYQQALGLGLQFLLWYDEGEERNRGNFPPRFSGRQFPNYSSELNVNALELEDSALYLCASSLGLGNTEAFFGQGTRLTVV.

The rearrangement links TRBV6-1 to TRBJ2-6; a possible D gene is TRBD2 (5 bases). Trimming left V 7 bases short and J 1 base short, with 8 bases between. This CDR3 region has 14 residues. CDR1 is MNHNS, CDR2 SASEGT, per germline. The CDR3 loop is CASNRGSGANVLTF. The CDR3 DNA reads TGTGCCAGCAACAGAGGGTCTGGGGCCAACGTCCTGACTTTC.

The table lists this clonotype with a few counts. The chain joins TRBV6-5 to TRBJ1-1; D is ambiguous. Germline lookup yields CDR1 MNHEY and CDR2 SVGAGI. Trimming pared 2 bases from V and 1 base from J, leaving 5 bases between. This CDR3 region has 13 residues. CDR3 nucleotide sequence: TGTGCCAGCAGTTACGGGCAGAACACTGAAGCTTTCTTT. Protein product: CASSYGQNTEAFF.

The CDR3 coding sequence is TGTGCCAGCTCACCCGGAAACTACGAGCAGTACTTC. It translates to CASSPGNYEQYF. The genes are TRBV18 and TRBJ2-7, with D uncertain. The germline gives CDR1 KGHSH, CDR2 LQKENI. Between the trimmed V and J ends, which lost 3 bases and 3 bases, there was a span of 6 bases. This CDR3 is 12 amino acids long.

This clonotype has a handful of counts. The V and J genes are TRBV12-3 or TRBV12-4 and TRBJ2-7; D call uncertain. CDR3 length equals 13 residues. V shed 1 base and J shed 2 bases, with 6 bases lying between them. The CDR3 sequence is CASSLVVAYEQYF. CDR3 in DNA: TGTGCCAGCAGTTTAGTTGTGGCCTACGAGCAGTACTTC.

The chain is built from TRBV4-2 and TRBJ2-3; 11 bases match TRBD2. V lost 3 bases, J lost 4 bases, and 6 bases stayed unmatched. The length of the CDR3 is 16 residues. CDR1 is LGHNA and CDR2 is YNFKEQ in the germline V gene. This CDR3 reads CASSQAIAGGPDTQYF. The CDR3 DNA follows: TGTGCCAGCAGCCAGGCTATAGCGGGGGGGCCAGATACGCAGTATTTT.

This CDR3 is CSAPPAGTASYEQYF. As DNA, the CDR3 is TGCAGTGCCCCCCCTGCCGGGACAGCATCCTACGAGCAGTACTTC. The chain couples TRBV20-1 to TRBJ2-7; TRBD1 matches 7 bases. CDR3 length: 15 residues. The trim removed 6 bases at V and 1 base at J, leaving 12 bases unmatched. CDR1 DFQATT and CDR2 SNEGSKA come from the germline V gene (reference sequence).

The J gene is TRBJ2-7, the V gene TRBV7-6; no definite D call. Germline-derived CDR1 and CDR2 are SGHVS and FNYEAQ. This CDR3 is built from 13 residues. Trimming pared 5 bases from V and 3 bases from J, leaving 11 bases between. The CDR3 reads CASSPGPNYEQYF. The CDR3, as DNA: TGTGCCAGCAGCCCAGGACCTAACTACGAGCAGTACTTC.

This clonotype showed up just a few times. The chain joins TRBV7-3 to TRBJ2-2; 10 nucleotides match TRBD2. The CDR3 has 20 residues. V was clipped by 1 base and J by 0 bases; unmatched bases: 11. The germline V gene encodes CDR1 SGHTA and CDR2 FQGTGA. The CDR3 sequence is CASSLNGPRAGGPNTGELFF. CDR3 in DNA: TGTGCCAGCAGCTTAAACGGGCCTAGAGCGGGGGGGCCGAACACCGGGGAGCTGTTTTTT.

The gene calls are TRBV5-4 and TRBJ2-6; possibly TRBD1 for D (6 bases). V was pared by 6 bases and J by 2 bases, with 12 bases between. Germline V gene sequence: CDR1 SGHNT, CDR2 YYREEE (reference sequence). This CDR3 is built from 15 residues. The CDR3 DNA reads TGTGCCAGCAAAGAAGGGGGAGCTGGGGCCAACGTCCTGACTTTC. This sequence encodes CASKEGGAGANVLTF.

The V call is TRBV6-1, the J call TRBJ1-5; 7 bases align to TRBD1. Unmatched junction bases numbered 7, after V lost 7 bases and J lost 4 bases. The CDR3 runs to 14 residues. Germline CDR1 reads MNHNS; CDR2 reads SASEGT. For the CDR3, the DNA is TGTGCCAGCATAGAAACAGGGGAAAATCAGCCCCAGCATTTT. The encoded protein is CASIETGENQPQHF.

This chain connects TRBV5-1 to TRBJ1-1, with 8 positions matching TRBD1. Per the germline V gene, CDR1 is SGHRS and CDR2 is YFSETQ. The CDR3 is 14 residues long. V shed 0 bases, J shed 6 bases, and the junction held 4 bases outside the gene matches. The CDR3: CASSLDRGEAEAFF. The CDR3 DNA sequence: TGCGCCAGCAGCTTGGACAGGGGGGAGGCTGAAGCTTTCTTT.

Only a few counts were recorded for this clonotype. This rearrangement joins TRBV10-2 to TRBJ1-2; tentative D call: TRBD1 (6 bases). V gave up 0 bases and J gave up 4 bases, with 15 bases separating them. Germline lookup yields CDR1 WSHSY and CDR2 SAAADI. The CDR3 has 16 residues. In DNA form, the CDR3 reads TGCGCCAGCAGTGAGTCGGGGGCGGGACAACTCTATGGCTACACCTTC. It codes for CASSESGAGQLYGYTF.

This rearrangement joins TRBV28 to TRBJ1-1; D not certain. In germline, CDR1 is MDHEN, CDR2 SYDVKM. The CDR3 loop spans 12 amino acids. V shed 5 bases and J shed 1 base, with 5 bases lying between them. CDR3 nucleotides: TGTGCCAGCAGTATCCCGAACACTGAAGCTTTCTTT. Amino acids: CASSIPNTEAFF.

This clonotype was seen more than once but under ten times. The CDR3 loop reads CSARVSDTEAFF. As DNA, the CDR3 is TGCAGTGCTAGAGTGTCGGACACTGAAGCTTTCTTT. The rearrangement links TRBV20-1 to TRBJ1-1, with D uncertain. Germline V CDR1 and CDR2: DFQATT, SNEGSKA (reference sequence). The CDR3 runs to 12 residues. Trimming pared 1 base from V and 3 bases from J, leaving 6 bases between.

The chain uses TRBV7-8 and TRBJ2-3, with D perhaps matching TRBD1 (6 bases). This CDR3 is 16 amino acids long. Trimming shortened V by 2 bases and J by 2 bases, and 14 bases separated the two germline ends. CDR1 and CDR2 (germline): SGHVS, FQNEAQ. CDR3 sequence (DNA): TGTGCCAGCAGCTTAAGACAGGTCCTATCCACAGATACGCAGTATTTT. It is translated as CASSLRQVLSTDTQYF.

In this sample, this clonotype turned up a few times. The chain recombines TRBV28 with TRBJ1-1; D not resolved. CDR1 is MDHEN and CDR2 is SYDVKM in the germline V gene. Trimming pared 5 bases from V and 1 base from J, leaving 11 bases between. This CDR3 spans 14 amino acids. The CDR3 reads CASSHRGSNTEAFF. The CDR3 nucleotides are TGTGCCAGCAGTCACAGAGGATCGAACACTGAAGCTTTCTTT.

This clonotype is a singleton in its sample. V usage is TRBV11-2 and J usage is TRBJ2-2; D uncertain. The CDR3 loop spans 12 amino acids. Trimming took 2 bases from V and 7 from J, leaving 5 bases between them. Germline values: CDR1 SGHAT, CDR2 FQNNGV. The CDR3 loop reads CASSLHIGELFF. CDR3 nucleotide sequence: TGTGCCAGCAGCTTACATATCGGGGAGCTGTTTTTT.